These T cell receptor beta chains were read from a single sample in a study of graft-versus-host responses after intestinal transplantation. Repertoires were generated with immunoSEQ multiplex PCR, while TCRdb's copy carries only in-frame clones and drops some. Of around 38,000 clones listed, 75% to 90% are singletons. The starting material was PBMCs, obtained about 1,000 days after transplant. All receptors derive from a human patient who received an intestinal transplant, so some T cells may come from the graft donor. Both conserved end residues are part of each CDR3. The D gene is left open where the match is weak. The size entry is marked missing in some rows and otherwise reads once, few, many or a size class.

d_call,clone_size,v_call,j_call,cdr3_nt,cdr3_aa
-,-,TRBV11-2,TRBJ2-1,TGTGCCAGCAGCTTAGAAGGGGGGTATAGCTCCTACAATGAGCAGTTCTTC,CASSLEGGYSSYNEQFF
-,-,TRBV5-4,TRBJ1-1,TGTGCCAGCAGCTTGGTTGGCAACAAAAACACTGAAGCTTTCTTT,CASSLVGNKNTEAFF
TRBD1,few,TRBV6-1,TRBJ1-4,TGTGCCAGCAGTGAGGGACAGGGTAATGAAAAACTGTTTTTT,CASSEGQGNEKLFF
-,-,TRBV28,TRBJ2-2,TGTGCCAGCCTCCCGACGGGGCGGGGCACCGGGGAGCTGTTTTTT,CASLPTGRGTGELFF
-,-,TRBV7-9,TRBJ2-3,TGTGCCAGCAGCTCCCTGGATACGCAGTATTTT,CASSSLDTQYF
-,medium-sized,TRBV28,TRBJ1-5,TGTGCCAGCAGTTTCGGCAATCAGCCCCAGCATTTT,CASSFGNQPQHF
-,-,TRBV27,TRBJ2-7,TGTGCCAGCAGTTTTACGGGGGCACCTTACGAGCAGTACTTC,CASSFTGAPYEQYF
-,-,TRBV6-1,TRBJ1-1,TGTGCCAGCAGTGAGCGACAGGACACTGAAGCTTTCTTT,CASSERQDTEAFF
-,-,TRBV7-8,TRBJ2-5,TGTGCCAGCAGCGGGGGGGGCCCCGGGGCCCAGTACTTC,CASSGGGPGAQYF
TRBD2,-,TRBV7-9,TRBJ2-3,TGTGCCAGCAGCGGAGGATCCGTAGCGGGAGATACGCAGTATTTT,CASSGGSVAGDTQYF
-,few,TRBV2,TRBJ1-5,TGTGCCAGCAGGCGGACCCCCAATCAGCCCCAGCATTTT,CASRRTPNQPQHF
-,-,TRBV28,TRBJ1-1,TGTGCCAGCAGTTTATTAACAGTGAACACTGAAGCTTTCTTT,CASSLLTVNTEAFF
-,-,TRBV27,TRBJ1-2,TGTGCCAGCAGTTTTTCATCTAACTATGGCTACACCTTC,CASSFSSNYGYTF
-,-,TRBV21-1,TRBJ2-5,TGTGCCAGCAGCAAAGCGCTGACGTTTAGCGGGGGGTCCCCCGTAGAGACCCAGTACTTC,CASSKALTFSGGSPVETQYF
TRBD2,-,TRBV6-6,TRBJ2-7,TGTGCCAGCGGACTAGCGGGAGGAGGAGAGCAGTACTTC,CASGLAGGGEQYF
TRBD1,-,TRBV19,TRBJ1-5,TGTGCCAGTAGTACTAGGGACAGGGGGGGGCAGCCCCAGCATTTT,CASSTRDRGGQPQHF
TRBD2,-,TRBV30,TRBJ2-5,TGTGCCTGTGAGCGGGGGGGCGCGGAGACCCAGTACTTC,CACERGGAETQYF
-,-,TRBV5-8,TRBJ1-2,TGTGCCAGCAGCTTTCGAACAGGGCTCGACTATGGCTACACCTTC,CASSFRTGLDYGYTF
-,-,TRBV19,TRBJ1-1,TGTGCCAGTAGTATAAGGGAGAACACTGAAGCTTTCTTT,CASSIRENTEAFF
TRBD1,-,TRBV6-1,TRBJ1-6,TGTGCCAGCAGTGAACGGCAGGGGGCGACCTATAATTCACCCCTCCACTTT,CASSERQGATYNSPLHF
-,-,TRBV7-3,TRBJ2-1,TGTGCCAGCAGCTCACTCTCCGGGACAACCTACAATGAGCAGTTCTTC,CASSSLSGTTYNEQFF
-,once,TRBV30,TRBJ2-5,TGTGCCTGGAGTGTCGACAGAAAAGAGACCCAGTACTTC,CAWSVDRKETQYF
TRBD1,-,TRBV5-3,TRBJ2-5,TGTGCCAGAACCCAACCGCCCGGGACAGGGGCCCAAGAGACCCAGTACTTC,CARTQPPGTGAQETQYF
TRBD2,-,TRBV27,TRBJ2-1,TGTGCCAGCAGTTCTATCCGGACTAGCGGGGGCTACAATGAGCAGTTCTTC,CASSSIRTSGGYNEQFF
TRBD1,few,TRBV2,TRBJ1-4,TGTGCCAGCAGTGACTCAGACAGGGGAACCGAAAAACTGTTTTTT,CASSDSDRGTEKLFF
-,few,TRBV5-4,TRBJ2-7,TGTGCCAGCAGCTTGGGACCCTTGGGGGACGAGCAGTACTTC,CASSLGPLGDEQYF
-,-,TRBV28,TRBJ2-4,TGTGCCAGCCCCTATCTTAGAAACATTCAGTACTTC,CASPYLRNIQYF
-,-,TRBV15,TRBJ2-7,TGTGCCACCAGCAGAGGCCCGGATTCCTACGAGCAGTACTTC,CATSRGPDSYEQYF
TRBD2,few,TRBV19,TRBJ2-3,TGTGCCAGTAGGGCGGGGGGGCCAACTCGCGCAGATACGCAGTATTTT,CASRAGGPTRADTQYF
-,once,TRBV15,TRBJ1-1,TGTGCCACCGACAACATCCGGATGAACACTGAAGCTTTCTTT,CATDNIRMNTEAFF
TRBD2,once,TRBV7-2,TRBJ2-5,TGTGCCAGCAGCTTGGGACTAGGACGGGAGACCCAGTACTTC,CASSLGLGRETQYF
-,few,TRBV6-5,TRBJ1-2,TGTGCCAGCAGCCGGACGTCGGTGGATGGCTACACCTTC,CASSRTSVDGYTF
-,-,TRBV6-5,TRBJ1-6,TGTGCCAGCAGTCCTGGACCGTTGGGGACCCTCCACTTT,CASSPGPLGTLHF
TRBD2,-,TRBV5-8,TRBJ2-7,TGTGCGGCGGGAGCGGGAGTCCACGAGCAGTACTTC,CAAGAGVHEQYF
TRBD2,-,TRBV9,TRBJ2-3,TGTGCCAGCAGCGTAGGGAGGAGCGGGAGAACGACAGATACGCAGTATTTT,CASSVGRSGRTTDTQYF
-,-,TRBV28,TRBJ1-2,TGTGCCAGCAGTACCGGACGGGTGGGCTATGGCTACACCTTC,CASSTGRVGYGYTF
TRBD1,-,TRBV28,TRBJ1-2,TGTGCCAGCAGTTTAGGGACAGGGGAGGCCTATGGCTACACCTTC,CASSLGTGEAYGYTF
TRBD2,-,TRBV5-1,TRBJ2-1,TGCGCCAGCAGCCTCACCGGGACTAGCGGGATCAATGAGCAGTTCTTC,CASSLTGTSGINEQFF
-,-,TRBV11-2,TRBJ2-2,TGTGCCAGCAGCTTAGAACCGACAGGCTACTCCGGGGAGCTGTTTTTT,CASSLEPTGYSGELFF
TRBD1,-,TRBV28,TRBJ2-7,TGTGCCAGCAGTATCCCAGGGGGAAGGCAGTACTTC,CASSIPGGRQYF
TRBD2,-,TRBV18,TRBJ2-1,TGTGCCAGCTCACCCGACGGGACTAGCGCTTACAATGAGCAGTTCTTC,CASSPDGTSAYNEQFF
-,-,TRBV11-1,TRBJ2-7,TGTGCCAGCAGCTTCCCGGGGAGCTCCTACGAGCAGTACTTC,CASSFPGSSYEQYF
TRBD2,-,TRBV18,TRBJ2-5,TGTGCCAGCTCACCACTAGGACGACTAGCCACTCAAGAGACCCAGTACTTC,CASSPLGRLATQETQYF
-,-,TRBV19,TRBJ2-1,TGTGCCAGTAGTAGCGTGGGGGACTCCTACAATGAGCAGTTCTTC,CASSSVGDSYNEQFF
-,few,TRBV5-3,TRBJ1-6,TGTGCCAGTGGCCGTGGGACCACTCCGAATTCACCCCTCCACTTT,CASGRGTTPNSPLHF
-,-,TRBV6-5,TRBJ2-3,TGTGCCAGCAGTTACGGAGGGACTCGCACAGATACGCAGTATTTT,CASSYGGTRTDTQYF